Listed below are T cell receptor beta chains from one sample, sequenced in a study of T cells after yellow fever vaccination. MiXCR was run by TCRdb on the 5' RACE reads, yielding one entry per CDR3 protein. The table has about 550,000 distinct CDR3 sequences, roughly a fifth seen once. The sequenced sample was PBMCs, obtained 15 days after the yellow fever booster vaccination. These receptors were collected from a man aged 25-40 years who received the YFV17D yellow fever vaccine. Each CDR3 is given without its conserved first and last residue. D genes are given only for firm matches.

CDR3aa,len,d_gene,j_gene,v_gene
ASSAQVGPLTYEQY,14,NA,TRBJ2-7,TRBV10-1
SALGLAGHYEQY,12,TRBD2,TRBJ2-7,TRBV20-1
SARTPANTGELF,12,NA,TRBJ2-2,TRBV20-1
ASSKVAGLDQPQH,13,NA,TRBJ1-5,TRBV21-1
AWSGTGSSYEQY,12,TRBD1,TRBJ2-7,TRBV30
ASSLAWRLAGAGELF,15,TRBD2,TRBJ2-2,TRBV7-2
SVEDGHRGQY,10,NA,TRBJ2-7,TRBV29-1
SASPGAQTYEQY,12,NA,TRBJ2-7,TRBV20-1
ASSGTLNQPQH,11,NA,TRBJ1-5,TRBV6-2/TRBV6-3
ASSGTGSGYEQY,12,TRBD1,TRBJ2-7,TRBV12-3/TRBV12-4
ASSRTSGSVGEQY,13,TRBD2,TRBJ2-7,TRBV6-1
ASSDSGLHNEQF,12,NA,TRBJ2-1,TRBV3-1
ASSPPGRGNSPLH,13,NA,TRBJ1-6,TRBV28
ASSPGGNNEKLF,12,TRBD1,TRBJ1-4,TRBV7-9
ATSDGGWHQPQH,12,NA,TRBJ1-5,TRBV24-1
ASSSPGGELF,10,NA,TRBJ2-2,TRBV10-2
ASSDRDSSGNTIY,13,TRBD1,TRBJ1-3,TRBV6-1
ASSISGTGGQETQY,14,TRBD1,TRBJ2-5,TRBV5-1
SVNIGTRTGELF,12,NA,TRBJ2-2,TRBV29-1
ASNWGSGQGAGEQY,14,TRBD1,TRBJ2-7,TRBV5-5
ASSLGLSGNTIY,12,NA,TRBJ1-3,TRBV28
ASSNSGQETQY,11,NA,TRBJ2-5,TRBV6-1
ATSRQVQGGEKLF,13,NA,TRBJ1-4,TRBV15
SARAPRTSGRVGLNEQY,17,TRBD2,TRBJ2-7,TRBV20-1
ASSSDSPEEQF,11,NA,TRBJ2-1,TRBV11-2
SVWGASRGNEQY,12,NA,TRBJ2-7,TRBV29-1
ASSKRTEVPYEQY,13,NA,TRBJ2-7,TRBV5-1
SARSSGSQETQY,12,TRBD2,TRBJ2-5,TRBV20-1
ATAPGNYGYT,10,NA,TRBJ1-2,TRBV24-1
ASSLSTSGTYEQY,13,TRBD2,TRBJ2-7,TRBV5-1
ASAVVGEETQY,11,NA,TRBJ2-5,TRBV7-2
AIGTSGGRL,9,TRBD2,TRBJ2-1,TRBV10-3
ATRQGADGEQY,11,NA,TRBJ2-7,TRBV6-1
ASRPDRGRNTEAF,13,TRBD1,TRBJ1-1,TRBV10-1
ASSFLTGVSPLH,12,TRBD1,TRBJ1-6,TRBV7-2
SARSGSDGEQY,11,TRBD2,TRBJ2-7,TRBV20-1
ASSLDQGVVKQY,12,NA,TRBJ2-3,TRBV7-2
ASSYPHDEQY,10,NA,TRBJ2-7,TRBV6-2/TRBV6-3
ASSIVPLRRSSGANVLT,17,NA,TRBJ2-6,TRBV19
ASRESSGLREQY,12,NA,TRBJ2-7,TRBV19
ASLQGLLSGGYT,12,NA,TRBJ1-2,TRBV12-3/TRBV12-4
ATGPGLATETQY,12,NA,TRBJ2-5,TRBV7-8
ASGTRGENEQF,11,TRBD2,TRBJ2-1,TRBV4-2
ASSLPLAGGETQY,13,TRBD2,TRBJ2-5,TRBV7-9
SASLGGGPYEQY,12,NA,TRBJ2-7,TRBV20-1
ASSPSNLRAF,10,NA,TRBJ1-1,TRBV11-2
ASRASGRTDTQY,12,TRBD2,TRBJ2-3,TRBV12-3/TRBV12-4
ASSDRIFEQF,10,NA,TRBJ2-1,TRBV3-1
ARQGRGARDTEAF,13,NA,TRBJ1-1,TRBV10-1
ASSLEGTSGIEQY,13,TRBD2,TRBJ2-7,TRBV5-1
ASSPNQRETQY,11,NA,TRBJ2-5,TRBV28